Listed here are 6 T cell receptor beta chains from one sample, sequenced in a study of radiation and T cells in renal cell carcinoma. Produced via immunoSEQ multiplex PCR; TCRdb's table is partial and in-frame only. This table has 10,000 to 12,000 clones, over 50% appearing once. The sample's treatment: treatment-naive control, cytoreductive nephrectomy. The sample was tumor tissue, taken from a patient whose treatment was nephrectomy without radiotherapy. The receptor set was obtained from a man in his forties or fifties with renal cell carcinoma.

V gene TRBV12-5 combines with J gene TRBJ2-7; D is perhaps TRBD1 (6 bases). Trimming stripped 5 bases from V and 7 bases from J, with 15 bases between. This CDR3 spans 13 amino acids. Germline V lookup: CDR1 LGHNT, CDR2 FRNRAP. The CDR3 sequence is CASGVDLRGEQYF. The CDR3 nucleotides are TGTGCTAGTGGTGTGGACCTTAGGGGGGAGCAGTACTTC.

This clone turned up a few times. The rearrangement uses TRBV19 and TRBJ1-1; D may be TRBD1 (6 bases). The CDR3 is 16 residues long. V was trimmed by 4 bases and J by 4 bases, leaving 19 bases between them. CDR1 and CDR2 (germline): LNHDA, SQIVND (reference sequence). The chain's CDR3 is CASSRDKLSSSTEAFF. The CDR3 DNA follows: TGTGCCAGTAGTAGGGACAAGTTAAGTTCTAGCACTGAAGCTTTCTTT.

This clone showed up just a few times. The chain joins TRBV7-9 to TRBJ1-1; 7 bases line up with TRBD1. With 1 base clipped from V and 3 bases from J, the junction kept 2 bases outside the gene matches. The CDR3 sequence is 14 residues long. Germline lookup yields CDR1 SEHNR and CDR2 FQNEAQ (reference sequence). Written as DNA, the CDR3 is TGTGCCAGCAGCTTAGGACAGGGCTACACTGAAGCTTTCTTT. Translation gives CASSLGQGYTEAFF.

V and J are TRBV7-2 and TRBJ1-3, with D maybe TRBD1 (6 bases). Between the trimmed V and J ends, which lost 0 bases and 0 bases, there was a span of 15 bases. Looked up from germline, CDR1 is SGHTA and CDR2 is FQGNSA. This CDR3 spans 18 amino acids. Here the CDR3 DNA reads TGTGCCAGCAGCTTAGCGCGGGCAGGACAGATCTCTGGAAACACCATATATTTT. Translation gives CASSLARAGQISGNTIYF.

The table lists this clone with a few counts. The rearrangement links TRBV19 to TRBJ2-1, with TRBD1 identical over 8 bases. CDR3 length: 14 amino acids. Germline assignment: CDR1 LNHDA and CDR2 SQIVND (reference sequence). V trimming: 6 bases; J trimming: 1 base; junction bases outside the gene matches: 2. CDR3 DNA sequence: TGTGCCAGTAGCAGGACAGGGTCCTACAATGAGCAGTTCTTC. Translating it yields CASSRTGSYNEQFF.

V usage is TRBV9 and J usage is TRBJ2-2; no clear D. CDR3 length: 15 amino acids. Germline V gene data show CDR1 as SGDLS and CDR2 as YYNGEE. V was pared by 3 bases and J by 4 bases, with 13 bases between. The chain's CDR3 is CASSASRRSTGELFF. For the CDR3, the DNA is TGTGCCAGCAGCGCGTCGAGGCGGAGCACCGGGGAGCTGTTTTTT.